This note documents a single T cell receptor beta chain sequence. This specimen belongs to a study of T cell changes during pregnancy in multiple sclerosis. V was cut by 6 bases and J by 2 bases, with 7 bases left in between. The V gene's germline CDR1 is MDHEN and CDR2 SYDVKM. CDR3 length equals 12 residues. Here immunoSEQ multiplex PCR was the method, and the copy in TCRdb shows in-frame clones only, minus some. This table holds about 54,000 clones, around 90% found once. This material consisted of peripheral blood, taken after pregnancy. The J gene is TRBJ1-1, the V gene TRBV28; no clear D. The clonotype comes from a female donor in good health, enrolled as a control in a pregnancy study. CDR3 loop: CASRWPNTEAFF. CDR3 DNA: TGTGCCAGCAGGTGGCCTAACACTGAAGCTTTCTTT.